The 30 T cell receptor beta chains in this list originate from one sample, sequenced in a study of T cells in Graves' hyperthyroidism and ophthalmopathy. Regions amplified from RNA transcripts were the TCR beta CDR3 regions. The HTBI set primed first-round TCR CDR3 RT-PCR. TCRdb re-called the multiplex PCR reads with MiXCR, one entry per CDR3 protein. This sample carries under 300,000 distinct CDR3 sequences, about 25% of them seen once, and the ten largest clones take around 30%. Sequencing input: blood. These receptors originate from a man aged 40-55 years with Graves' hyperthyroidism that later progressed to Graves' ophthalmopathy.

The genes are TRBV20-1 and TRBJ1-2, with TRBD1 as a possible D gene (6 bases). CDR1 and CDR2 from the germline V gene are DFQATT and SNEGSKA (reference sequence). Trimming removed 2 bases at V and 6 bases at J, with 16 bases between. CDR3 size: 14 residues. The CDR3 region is CSARWGHLPDGYTF. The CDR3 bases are TGCAGTGCTAGATGGGGACACCTCCCGGATGGCTACACCTTC.

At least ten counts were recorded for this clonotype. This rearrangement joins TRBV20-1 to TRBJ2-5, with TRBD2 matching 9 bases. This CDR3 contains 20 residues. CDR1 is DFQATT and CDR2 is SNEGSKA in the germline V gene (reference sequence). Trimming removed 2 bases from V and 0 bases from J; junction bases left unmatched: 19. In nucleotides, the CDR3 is TGCAGTGCTAGAACCACCATAATGCGGGAGGGCCCTAGGTACCAAGAGACCCAGTACTTC. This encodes CSARTTIMREGPRYQETQYF.

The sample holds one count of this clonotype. The CDR3 region has the DNA TGCAGTGCCAAAACAGGGGGCAGGACCTACGAGCAGTACTTC. Amino acid sequence: CSAKTGGRTYEQYF. The chain joins TRBV20-1 to TRBJ2-7, with TRBD1 identical over 9 bases. This CDR3 spans 14 amino acids. V lost 6 bases and J lost 2; bases outside the gene matches: 8. Looked up from germline, CDR1 is DFQATT and CDR2 is SNEGSKA (reference sequence).

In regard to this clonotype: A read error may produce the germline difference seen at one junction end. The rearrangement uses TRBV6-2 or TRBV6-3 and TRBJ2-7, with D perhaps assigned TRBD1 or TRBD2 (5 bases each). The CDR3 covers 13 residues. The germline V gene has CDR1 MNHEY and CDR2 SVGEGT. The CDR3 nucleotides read TGTGCCATCAGTGAGTCGGACGGGACCGAGCAGTACTTC. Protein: CAISESDGTEQYF.

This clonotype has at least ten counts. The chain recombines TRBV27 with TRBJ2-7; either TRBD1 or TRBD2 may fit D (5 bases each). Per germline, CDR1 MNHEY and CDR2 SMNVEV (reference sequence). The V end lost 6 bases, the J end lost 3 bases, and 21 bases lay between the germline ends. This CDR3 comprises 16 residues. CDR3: CASSQGAIGSFYEQYF. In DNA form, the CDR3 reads TGTGCCAGCAGCCAAGGGGCCATTGGGAGTTTCTACGAGCAGTACTTC.

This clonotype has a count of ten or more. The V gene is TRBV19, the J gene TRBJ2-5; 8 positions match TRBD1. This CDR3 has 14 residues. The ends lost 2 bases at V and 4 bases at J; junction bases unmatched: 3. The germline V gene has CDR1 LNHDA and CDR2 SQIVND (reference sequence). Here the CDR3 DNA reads TGTGCCAGTAGTATAAGGGACAGGCGAGAGACCCAGTACTTC. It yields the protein CASSIRDRRETQYF.

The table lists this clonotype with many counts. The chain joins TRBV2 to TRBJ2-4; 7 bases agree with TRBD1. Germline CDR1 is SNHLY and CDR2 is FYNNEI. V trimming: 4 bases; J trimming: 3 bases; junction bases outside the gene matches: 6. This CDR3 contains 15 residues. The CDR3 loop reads CASSASGTVKNIQYF. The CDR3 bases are TGTGCCAGCAGTGCATCCGGGACAGTCAAAAACATTCAGTACTTC.

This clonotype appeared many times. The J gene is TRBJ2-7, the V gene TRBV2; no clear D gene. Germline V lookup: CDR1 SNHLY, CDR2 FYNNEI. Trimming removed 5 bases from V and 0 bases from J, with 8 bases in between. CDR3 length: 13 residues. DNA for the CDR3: TGTGCCAGCAGTCGTCAGCCCTCCTACGAGCAGTACTTC. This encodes CASSRQPSYEQYF.

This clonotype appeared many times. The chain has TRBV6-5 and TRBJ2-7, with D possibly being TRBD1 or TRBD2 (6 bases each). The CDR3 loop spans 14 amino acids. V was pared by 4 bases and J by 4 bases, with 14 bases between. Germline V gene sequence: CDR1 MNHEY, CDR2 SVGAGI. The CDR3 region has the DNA TGTGCCAGCAGTTCGGGGGCGATGGTTTACGAGCAGTACTTC. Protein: CASSSGAMVYEQYF.

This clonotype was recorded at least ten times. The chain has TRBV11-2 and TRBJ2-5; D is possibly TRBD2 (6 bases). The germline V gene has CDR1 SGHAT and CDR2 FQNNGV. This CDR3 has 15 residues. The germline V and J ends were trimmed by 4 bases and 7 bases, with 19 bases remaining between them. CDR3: CASSYPGTGSATQYF. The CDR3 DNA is TGTGCCAGCAGCTACCCCGGGACTGGCTCTGCGACCCAGTACTTC. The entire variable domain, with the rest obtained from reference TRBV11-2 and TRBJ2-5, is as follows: EAGVAQSPRYKIIEKRQSVAFWCNPISGHATLYWYQQILGQGPKLLIQFQNNGVVDDSQLPKDRFSAERLKGVDSTLKIQPAKLEDSAVYLCASSYPGTGSATQYFGPGTRLLVL.

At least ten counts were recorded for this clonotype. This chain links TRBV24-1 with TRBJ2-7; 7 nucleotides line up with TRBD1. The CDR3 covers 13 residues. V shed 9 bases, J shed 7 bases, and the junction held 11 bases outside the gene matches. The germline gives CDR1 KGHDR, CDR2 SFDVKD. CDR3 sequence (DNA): TGTGCCACCTCCGGGACAGCCTTGGGGGAGCAGTACTTC. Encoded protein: CATSGTALGEQYF.

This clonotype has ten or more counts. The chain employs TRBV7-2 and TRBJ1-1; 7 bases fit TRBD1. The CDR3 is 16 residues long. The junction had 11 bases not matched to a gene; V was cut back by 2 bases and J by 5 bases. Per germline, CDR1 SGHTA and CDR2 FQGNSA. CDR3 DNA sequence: TGTGCCAGCAGCTTAAGCCCCGACAGGGTGGGTACTGAAGCTTTCTTT. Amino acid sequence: CASSLSPDRVGTEAFF.

The CDR3 DNA sequence: TGTGCCAGCAGTAAAGGGAATTTGGGACAGGGATCCTACGAGCAGTACTTC. This codes for CASSKGNLGQGSYEQYF. J is TRBJ2-7 and V is TRBV12-3 or TRBV12-4, with TRBD1 identical over 9 bases. V lost 5 bases and J lost 1; bases outside the gene matches: 12. The CDR3 runs 17 residues.

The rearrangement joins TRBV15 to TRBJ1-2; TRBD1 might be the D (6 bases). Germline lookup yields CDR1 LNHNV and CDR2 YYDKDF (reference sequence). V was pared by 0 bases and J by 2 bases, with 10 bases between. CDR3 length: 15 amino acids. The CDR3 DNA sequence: TGTGCCACCAGCAGAGATGCGGACAGCAACTATGGCTACACCTTC. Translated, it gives CATSRDADSNYGYTF.

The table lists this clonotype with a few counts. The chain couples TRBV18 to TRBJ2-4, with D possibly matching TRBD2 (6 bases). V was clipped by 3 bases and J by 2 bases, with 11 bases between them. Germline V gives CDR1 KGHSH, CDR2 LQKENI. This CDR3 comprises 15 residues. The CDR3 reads CASSPVGRTKNIQYF. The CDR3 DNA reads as TGTGCCAGCTCACCGGTGGGGAGGACCAAAAACATTCAGTACTTC. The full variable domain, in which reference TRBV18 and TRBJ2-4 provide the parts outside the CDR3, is NAGVMQNPRHLVRRRGQEARLRCSPMKGHSHVYWYRQLPEEGLKFMVYLQKENIIDESGMPKERFSAEFPKEGPSILRIQQVVRGDSAAYFCASSPVGRTKNIQYFGAGTRLSVL.

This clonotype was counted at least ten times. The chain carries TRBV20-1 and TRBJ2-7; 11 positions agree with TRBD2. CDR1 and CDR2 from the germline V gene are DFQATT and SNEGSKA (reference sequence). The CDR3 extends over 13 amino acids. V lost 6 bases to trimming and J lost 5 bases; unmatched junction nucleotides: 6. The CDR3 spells CSARTSGSDEQYF. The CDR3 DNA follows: TGCAGTGCAAGAACTAGCGGGAGTGACGAGCAGTACTTC.

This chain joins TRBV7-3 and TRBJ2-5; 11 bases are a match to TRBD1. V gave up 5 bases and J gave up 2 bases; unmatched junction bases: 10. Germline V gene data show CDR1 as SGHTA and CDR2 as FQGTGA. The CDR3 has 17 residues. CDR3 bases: TGTGCCAGCAGCCCCGGACAGGGGGCCATCCCTCAAGAGACCCAGTACTTC. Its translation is CASSPGQGAIPQETQYF.

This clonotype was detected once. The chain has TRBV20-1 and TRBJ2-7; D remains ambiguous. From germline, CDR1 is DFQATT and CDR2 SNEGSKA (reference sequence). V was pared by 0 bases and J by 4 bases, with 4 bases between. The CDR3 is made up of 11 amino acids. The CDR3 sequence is CSAREAYEQYF. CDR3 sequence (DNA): TGCAGTGCTAGAGAGGCTTACGAGCAGTACTTC.

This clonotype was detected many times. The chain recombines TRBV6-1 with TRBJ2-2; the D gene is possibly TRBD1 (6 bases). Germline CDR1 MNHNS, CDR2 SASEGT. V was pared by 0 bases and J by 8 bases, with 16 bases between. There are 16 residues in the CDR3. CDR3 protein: CASSEAQGFSSGELFF. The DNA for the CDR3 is TGTGCCAGCAGTGAAGCGCAGGGGTTTTCGTCTGGGGAGCTGTTTTTT.

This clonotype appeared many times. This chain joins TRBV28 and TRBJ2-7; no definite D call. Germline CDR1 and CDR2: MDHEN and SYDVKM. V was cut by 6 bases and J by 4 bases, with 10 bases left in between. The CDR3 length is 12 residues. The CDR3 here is CASREVGYEQYF. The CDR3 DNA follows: TGTGCCAGCAGGGAAGTGGGTTACGAGCAGTACTTC.

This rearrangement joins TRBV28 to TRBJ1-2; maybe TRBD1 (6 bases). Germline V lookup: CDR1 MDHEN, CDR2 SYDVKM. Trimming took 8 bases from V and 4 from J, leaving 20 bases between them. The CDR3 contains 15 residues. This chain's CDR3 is CASQEGGDGIYGYTF. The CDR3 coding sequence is TGTGCCAGCCAAGAGGGGGGGGACGGAATCTATGGCTACACCTTC.

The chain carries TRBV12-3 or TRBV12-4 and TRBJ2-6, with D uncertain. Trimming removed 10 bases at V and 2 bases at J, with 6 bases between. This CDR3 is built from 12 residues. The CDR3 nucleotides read TGTGCCACCAAGACTGGGGCCAACGTCCTGACTTTC. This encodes CATKTGANVLTF.

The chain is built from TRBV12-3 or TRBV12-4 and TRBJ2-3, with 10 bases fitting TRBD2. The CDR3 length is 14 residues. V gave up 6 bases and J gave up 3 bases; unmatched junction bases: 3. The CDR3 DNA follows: TGTGCCAGCAGAGCTAGCGGGAGAACAGATACGCAGTATTTT. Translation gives CASRASGRTDTQYF.

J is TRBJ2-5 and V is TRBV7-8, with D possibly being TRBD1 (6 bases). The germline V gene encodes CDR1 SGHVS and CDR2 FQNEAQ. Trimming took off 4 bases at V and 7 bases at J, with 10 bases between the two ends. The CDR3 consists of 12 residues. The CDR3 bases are TGTGCCAGCAGCTGGGCACAGGGGACCCAGTACTTC. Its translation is CASSWAQGTQYF.

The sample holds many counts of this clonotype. This CDR3 is CASSQASKENYGYTF. CDR3 bases: TGTGCCAGCAGCCAAGCTTCCAAGGAGAACTATGGCTACACCTTC. V and J are TRBV4-2 and TRBJ1-2, with D unclear. The germline V gene has CDR1 LGHNA and CDR2 YNFKEQ. The V and J ends lost 1 base and 2 bases respectively, with 11 bases between them. CDR3 length: 15 amino acids.

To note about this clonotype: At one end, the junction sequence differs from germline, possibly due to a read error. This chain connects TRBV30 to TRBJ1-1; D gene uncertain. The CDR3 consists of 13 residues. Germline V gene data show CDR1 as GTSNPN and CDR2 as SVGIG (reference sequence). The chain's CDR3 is CAWSVRPDTEAFF. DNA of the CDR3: TGTGCCTGGAGTGTTCGGCCAGACACTGAGGCTTTCTTT.

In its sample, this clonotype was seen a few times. The CDR3 spells CASAPQGSSYEQYF. CDR3 bases: TGCGCCAGCGCCCCACAGGGCAGCTCCTACGAGCAGTACTTC. The V and J genes are TRBV5-1 and TRBJ2-7, with TRBD1 as a possible D gene (6 bases). V lost 7 bases, J lost 0 bases, and 14 bases lay in between. The CDR3 runs to 14 residues. Per germline, CDR1 SGHRS and CDR2 YFSETQ.

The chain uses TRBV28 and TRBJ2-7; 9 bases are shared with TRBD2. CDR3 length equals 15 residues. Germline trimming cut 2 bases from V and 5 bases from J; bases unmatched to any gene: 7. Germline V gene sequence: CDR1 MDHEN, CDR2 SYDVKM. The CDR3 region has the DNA TGTGCCAGCAGTTTAACTGCGGGAGGGGTCCACGAGCAGTACTTC. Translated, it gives CASSLTAGGVHEQYF.

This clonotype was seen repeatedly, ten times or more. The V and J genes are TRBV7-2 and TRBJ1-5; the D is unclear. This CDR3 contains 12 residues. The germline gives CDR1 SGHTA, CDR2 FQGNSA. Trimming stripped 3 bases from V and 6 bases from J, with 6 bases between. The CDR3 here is CASSFNAQPQHF. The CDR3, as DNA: TGTGCCAGCAGCTTTAACGCTCAGCCCCAGCATTTT. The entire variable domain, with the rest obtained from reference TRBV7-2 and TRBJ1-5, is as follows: GAGVSQSPSNKVTEKGKDVELRCDPISGHTALYWYRQSLGQGLEFLIYFQGNSAPDKSGLPSDRFSAERTGGSVSTLTIQRTQQEDSAVYLCASSFNAQPQHFGDGTRLSIL.

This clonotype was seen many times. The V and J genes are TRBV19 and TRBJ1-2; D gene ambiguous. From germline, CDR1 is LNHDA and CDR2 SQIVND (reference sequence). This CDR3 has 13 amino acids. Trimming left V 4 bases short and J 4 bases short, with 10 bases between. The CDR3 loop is CASSNDGLYGYTF. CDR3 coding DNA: TGTGCCAGTAGTAACGACGGCCTCTATGGCTACACCTTC. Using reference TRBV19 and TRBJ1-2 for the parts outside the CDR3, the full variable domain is DGGITQSPKYLFRKEGQNVTLSCEQNLNHDAMYWYRQDPGQGLRLIYYSQIVNDFQKGDIAEGYSVSREKKESFPLTVTSAQKNPTAFYLCASSNDGLYGYTFGSGTRLTVV.